Presented here are 11 T cell receptor beta chains from one specimen sequenced in a study of T cell responses to AZD1222 COVID-19 vaccine. Sequenced by immunoSEQ multiplex PCR; TCRdb stores in-frame clones only, minus some. Among more than 150,000 clones listed, roughly nine tenths were seen once. This material consisted of peripheral blood, taken on day 0 of AZD1222 vaccination. The origin of the receptors is an adult in good health.

The chain couples TRBV5-4 to TRBJ2-5; D call uncertain. The CDR3 extends over 14 amino acids. Germline CDR1 SGHNT, CDR2 YYREEE (reference sequence). V lost 0 bases to trimming and J lost 5 bases, with 11 bases between them. Written as DNA, the CDR3 is TGTGCCAGCAGCTTGGACGCCGTACGTGAGACCCAGTACTTC. Protein sequence: CASSLDAVRETQYF. Drawing the rest from reference TRBV5-4 and TRBJ2-5, the complete variable domain is ETGVTQSPTHLIKTRGQQVTLRCSSQSGHNTVSWYQQALGQGPQFIFQYYREEENGRGNFPPRFSGLQFPNYSSELNVNALELDDSALYLCASSLDAVRETQYFGPGTRLLVL.

The chain has TRBV28 and TRBJ1-2; D is unresolved. Trimming pared 6 bases from V and 2 bases from J, leaving 7 bases between. The CDR3 sequence is 12 residues long. CDR1 is MDHEN, CDR2 SYDVKM, per germline. The CDR3 sequence: CASSPGNYGYTF. In DNA, the CDR3 is TGTGCCAGCAGCCCGGGAAACTATGGCTACACCTTC.

The J gene is TRBJ2-1, the V gene TRBV4-1; 7 nucleotides align to TRBD2. The CDR3 has 16 amino acids. The J segment lost 2 bases and the V segment lost 4 bases, leaving 8 bases of the junction unmatched. Germline CDR1 and CDR2: MGHRA and YSYEKL. CDR3 sequence reads: CASSRIPSGTYNEQFF. In DNA form, the CDR3 reads TGCGCCAGCAGCCGAATCCCTAGCGGAACCTACAATGAGCAGTTCTTC.

This clone was seen a single time. The chain is built from TRBV28 and TRBJ2-7; perhaps TRBD1 as D (5 bases). Germline CDR1 is MDHEN and CDR2 is SYDVKM. The CDR3 has 13 amino acids. V was trimmed by 5 bases and J by 6 bases, leaving 14 bases between them. DNA for the CDR3: TGTGCCAGCAGTGGCCGACAGTATTCCGAGCAGTACTTC. This codes for CASSGRQYSEQYF.

The chain joins TRBV4-3 to TRBJ2-1; 7 bases map to TRBD2. Germline CDR1 is LGHNA and CDR2 is YSLEER. The CDR3 contains 14 residues. Trimming cost V 4 bases and J 3 bases; bases outside gene matches: 3. The CDR3 DNA follows: TGCGCCAGCAGCCTAGCGGGCGTCTACAATGAGCAGTTCTTC. It is translated as CASSLAGVYNEQFF.

J is TRBJ2-7 and V is TRBV4-3; TRBD2 matches 8 bases. CDR3 length: 19 amino acids. Germline CDR1 reads LGHNA; CDR2 reads YSLEER. J gave up 4 bases and V 0 bases, and 17 bases lay outside the gene matches. CDR3 sequence: CASSQESFMAGGDLYEQYF. The CDR3 bases are TGCGCCAGCAGCCAAGAATCGTTTATGGCGGGGGGAGATTTATACGAGCAGTACTTC.

J is TRBJ1-6 and V is TRBV6-2 or TRBV6-3; the match to TRBD1 covers 7 bases. The ends lost 5 bases at V and 7 bases at J; junction bases unmatched: 2. Germline values: CDR1 MNHEY, CDR2 SVGEGT. The CDR3 has 13 amino acids. CDR3 nucleotide sequence: TGTGCCAGCAGTCCGACAGGGAATTCACCCCTCCACTTT. Protein: CASSPTGNSPLHF.

The V gene is TRBV29-1, the J gene TRBJ2-3, with D unclear. The germline V and J ends were trimmed by 4 bases and 4 bases, with 12 bases remaining between them. This CDR3 has 13 amino acids. Looked up from germline, CDR1 is SQVTM and CDR2 is ANQGSEA. CDR3 protein: CSVARLAADTQYF. The CDR3 DNA sequence: TGCAGCGTTGCCAGATTAGCTGCAGATACGCAGTATTTT.

V is TRBV28 and J is TRBJ1-2; D ambiguous. Per the germline V gene, CDR1 is MDHEN and CDR2 is SYDVKM. V was pared by 5 bases and J by 8 bases, with 21 bases between. This CDR3 has 15 amino acids. The CDR3 loop reads CASSVYRISARGYTF. CDR3 nucleotide sequence: TGTGCCAGCAGTGTCTATAGGATCTCGGCGAGGGGCTACACCTTC.

This clone was detected once. CDR3 loop: CSVKTVEAFF. The CDR3 bases are TGCAGCGTTAAGACCGTAGAAGCTTTCTTT. This chain uses TRBV29-1 with TRBJ1-1, with D hard to call. The germline V gene encodes CDR1 SQVTM and CDR2 ANQGSEA. The germline V and J ends were trimmed by 5 bases and 8 bases, with 9 bases remaining between them. The CDR3 spans 10 residues. The full variable domain, with the rest looked up from reference TRBV29-1 and TRBJ1-1, is SAVISQKPSRDICQRGTSLTIQCQVDSQVTMMFWYRQQPGQSLTLIATANQGSEATYESGFVIDKFPISRPNLTFSTLTVSNMSPEDSSIYLCSVKTVEAFFGQGTRLTVV.

The V call is TRBV28, the J call TRBJ1-6; D gene uncertain. Germline V gene sequence: CDR1 MDHEN, CDR2 SYDVKM. Deletions cut 3 bases from V and 9 bases from J, with 9 bases between. The CDR3 consists of 13 residues. CDR3 loop: CASSLTSGSPLHF. CDR3 coding DNA: TGTGCCAGCAGTTTGACATCCGGTTCACCCCTCCACTTT.